The clone carrying this T cell receptor (beta chain) appeared a few times. Its antigen is as yet unknown. Time point reported: baseline, week 1 (first vaccination visit). Treatment reported: pre-vaccination baseline after standard-of-care therapy. The donor cohort comprised cases of new WHO grade 3 or 4 IDH1-mutant, ATRX-lost astrocytoma. These data come from a study of a mutant IDH1 vaccine in newly diagnosed glioma. Overall study: Of the patients given treatment, approximately 60% were male and about 40% were female, and a mean age of approximately 40 years was recorded. Most patients had radiochemotherapy with temozolomide before enrollment; others had one alone. Study-wide findings and caveats: Whatever changes occurred in top peripheral T cell clonotypes seemed unrelated to pseudoprogression.

Method: immunoSEQ multiplex PCR; TCRdb's copy keeps in-frame clones and lacks some. The sample lists 85,000 to 100,000 clones, just under 80% seen once, with roughly 7% in the top ten. The V segment lost 3 bases and the J segment 6 bases; nucleotides outside the gene matches: 6. The germline CDR1 and CDR2 sequences are SEHNR and FQNEAQ (reference sequence). The CDR3 loop spans 15 amino acids. The J gene is TRBJ2-2, the V gene TRBV7-9, with TRBD2 identical over 8 bases. The sequence derives from a man aged 35 to 55 with glioma. The sample was PBMCs, taken from a glioma patient treated with radiotherapy, temozolomide or both. For the CDR3, the DNA is TGTGCCAGCAGCTTGCAAGCGGGGGCGGCCGGGGAGCTGTTTTTT. Amino acid sequence: CASSLQAGAAGELFF.